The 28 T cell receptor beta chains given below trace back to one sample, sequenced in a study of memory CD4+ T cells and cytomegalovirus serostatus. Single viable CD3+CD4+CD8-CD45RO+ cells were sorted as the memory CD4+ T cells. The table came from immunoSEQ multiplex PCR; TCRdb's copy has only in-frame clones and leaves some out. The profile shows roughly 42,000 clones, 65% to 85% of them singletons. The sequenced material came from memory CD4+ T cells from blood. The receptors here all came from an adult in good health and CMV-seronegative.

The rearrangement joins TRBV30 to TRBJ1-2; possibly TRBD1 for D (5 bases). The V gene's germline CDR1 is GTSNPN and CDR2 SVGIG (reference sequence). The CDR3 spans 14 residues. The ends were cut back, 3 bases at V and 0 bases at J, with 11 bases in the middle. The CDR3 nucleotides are TGTGCCTGGAGCCAATACAGGACTAACTATGGCTACACCTTC. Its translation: CAWSQYRTNYGYTF.

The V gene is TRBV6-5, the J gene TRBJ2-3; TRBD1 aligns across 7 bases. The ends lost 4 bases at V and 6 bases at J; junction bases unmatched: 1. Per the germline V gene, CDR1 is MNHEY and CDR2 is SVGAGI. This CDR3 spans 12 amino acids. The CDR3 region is CASSSDRDTQYF. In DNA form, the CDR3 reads TGTGCCAGCAGTTCGGACAGGGATACGCAGTATTTT.

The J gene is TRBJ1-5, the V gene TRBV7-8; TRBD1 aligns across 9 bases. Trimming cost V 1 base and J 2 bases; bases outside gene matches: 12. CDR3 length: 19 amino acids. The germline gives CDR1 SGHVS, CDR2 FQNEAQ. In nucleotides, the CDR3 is TGTGCCAGCAGCTTAGTAGTCGGGACAGGGAAGGGGGGCAATCAGCCCCAGCATTTT. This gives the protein CASSLVVGTGKGGNQPQHF.

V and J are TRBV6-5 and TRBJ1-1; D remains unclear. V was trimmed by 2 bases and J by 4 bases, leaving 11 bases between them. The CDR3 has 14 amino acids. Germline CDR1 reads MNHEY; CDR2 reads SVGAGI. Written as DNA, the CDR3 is TGTGCCAGCAGTTACGACTTCCGGGGCACTGAAGCTTTCTTT. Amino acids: CASSYDFRGTEAFF.

This CDR3 reads CASNFIYEQYF. The CDR3 DNA reads as TGTGCCAGCAATTTCATCTACGAGCAGTACTTC. The chain employs TRBV28 and TRBJ2-7; D gene uncertain. The CDR3 has 11 amino acids. The germline V and J ends were trimmed by 7 bases and 3 bases, with 7 bases remaining between them. Germline lookup yields CDR1 MDHEN and CDR2 SYDVKM.

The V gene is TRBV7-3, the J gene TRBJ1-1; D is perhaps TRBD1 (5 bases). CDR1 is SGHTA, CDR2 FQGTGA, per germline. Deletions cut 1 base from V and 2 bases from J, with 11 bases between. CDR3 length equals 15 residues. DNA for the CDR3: TGTGCCAGCAGCTTAAAGCGACAGCTTAACACTGAAGCTTTCTTT. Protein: CASSLKRQLNTEAFF.

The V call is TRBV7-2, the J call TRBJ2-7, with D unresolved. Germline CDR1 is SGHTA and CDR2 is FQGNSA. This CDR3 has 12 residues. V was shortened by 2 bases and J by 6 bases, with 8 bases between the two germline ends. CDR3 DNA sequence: TGTGCCAGCAGCTTAAGTTGGGGCGAGCAGTACTTC. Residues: CASSLSWGEQYF. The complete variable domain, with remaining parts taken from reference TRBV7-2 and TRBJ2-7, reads GAGVSQSPSNKVTEKGKDVELRCDPISGHTALYWYRQSLGQGLEFLIYFQGNSAPDKSGLPSDRFSAERTGGSVSTLTIQRTQQEDSAVYLCASSLSWGEQYFGPGTRLTVT.

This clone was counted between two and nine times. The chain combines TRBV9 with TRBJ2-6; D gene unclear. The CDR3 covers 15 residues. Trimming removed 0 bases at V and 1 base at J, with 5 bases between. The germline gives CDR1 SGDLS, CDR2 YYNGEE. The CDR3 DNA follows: TGTGCCAGCAGCGTAGAAGGGTCTGGGGCCAACGTCCTGACTTTC. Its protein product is CASSVEGSGANVLTF.

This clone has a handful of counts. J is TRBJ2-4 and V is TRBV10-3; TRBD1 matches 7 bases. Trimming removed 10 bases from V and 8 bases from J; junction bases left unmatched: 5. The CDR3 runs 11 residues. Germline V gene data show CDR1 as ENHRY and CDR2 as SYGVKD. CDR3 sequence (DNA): TGTGCCACCGGGACAGAAGACATTCAGTACTTC. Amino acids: CATGTEDIQYF.

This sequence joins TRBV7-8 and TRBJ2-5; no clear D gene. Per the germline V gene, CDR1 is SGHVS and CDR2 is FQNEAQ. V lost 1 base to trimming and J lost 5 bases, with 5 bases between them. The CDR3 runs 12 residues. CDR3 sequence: CASSLGAETQYF. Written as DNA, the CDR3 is TGTGCCAGCAGCTTAGGGGCGGAGACCCAGTACTTC.

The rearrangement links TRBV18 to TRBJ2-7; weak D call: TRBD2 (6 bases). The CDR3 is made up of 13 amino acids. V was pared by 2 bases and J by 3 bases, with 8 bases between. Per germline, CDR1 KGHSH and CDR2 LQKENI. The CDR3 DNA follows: TGTGCCAGCTCACCAACTAGCTTCTACGAGCAGTACTTC. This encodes CASSPTSFYEQYF. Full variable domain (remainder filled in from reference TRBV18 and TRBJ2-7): NAGVMQNPRHLVRRRGQEARLRCSPMKGHSHVYWYRQLPEEGLKFMVYLQKENIIDESGMPKERFSAEFPKEGPSILRIQQVVRGDSAAYFCASSPTSFYEQYFGPGTRLTVT.

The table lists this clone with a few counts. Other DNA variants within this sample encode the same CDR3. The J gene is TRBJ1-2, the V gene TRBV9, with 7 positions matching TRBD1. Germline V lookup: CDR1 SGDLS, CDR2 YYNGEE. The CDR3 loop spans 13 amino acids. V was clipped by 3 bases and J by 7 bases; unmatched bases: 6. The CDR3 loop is CASSGSKGAGYTF. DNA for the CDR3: TGTGCCAGCAGCGGAAGCAAGGGGGCTGGCTACACCTTC.

The CDR3 sequence: CASSVTVAHNEQFF. The CDR3, as DNA: TGTGCCAGCAGTGTGACAGTAGCCCACAATGAGCAGTTCTTC. V and J are TRBV6-1 and TRBJ2-1; TRBD1 might be the D (5 bases). Trimming cost V 4 bases and J 5 bases, with 12 bases left between them. The CDR3 totals 14 residues. CDR1 is MNHNS, CDR2 SASEGT, per germline.

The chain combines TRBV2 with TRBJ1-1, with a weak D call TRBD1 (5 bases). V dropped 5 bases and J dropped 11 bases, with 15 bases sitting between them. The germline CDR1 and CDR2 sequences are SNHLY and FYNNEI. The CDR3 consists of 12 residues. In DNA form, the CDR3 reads TGTGCCAGCAGTCTTCAGGGAACTTTGGCTTTCTTT. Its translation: CASSLQGTLAFF.

The CDR3 protein is CASSSRDRGYEQYF. CDR3 coding DNA: TGTGCCAGCAGCTCCCGAGACAGGGGCTACGAGCAGTACTTC. The rearrangement links TRBV5-4 to TRBJ2-7; 8 bases map to TRBD1. Germline loops: CDR1 SGHNT, CDR2 YYREEE (reference sequence). This CDR3 is built from 14 residues. J lost 3 bases, V lost 3 bases, and 5 bases had no gene match. The full variable domain, rest sourced from reference TRBV5-4 and TRBJ2-7, is ETGVTQSPTHLIKTRGQQVTLRCSSQSGHNTVSWYQQALGQGPQFIFQYYREEENGRGNFPPRFSGLQFPNYSSELNVNALELDDSALYLCASSSRDRGYEQYFGPGTRLTVT.

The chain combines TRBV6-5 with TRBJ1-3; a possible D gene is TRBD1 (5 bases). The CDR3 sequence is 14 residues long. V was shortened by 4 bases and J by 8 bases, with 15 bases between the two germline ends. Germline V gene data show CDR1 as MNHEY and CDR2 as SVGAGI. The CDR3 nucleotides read TGTGCCAGCAGTTTGGGCAGGGATGGTGACACCATATATTTT. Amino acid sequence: CASSLGRDGDTIYF.

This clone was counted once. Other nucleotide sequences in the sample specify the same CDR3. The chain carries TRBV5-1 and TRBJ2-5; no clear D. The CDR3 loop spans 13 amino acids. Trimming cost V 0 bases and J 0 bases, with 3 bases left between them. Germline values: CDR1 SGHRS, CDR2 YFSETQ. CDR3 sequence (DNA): TGCGCCAGCAGCTTGGGCAACCAAGAGACCCAGTACTTC. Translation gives CASSLGNQETQYF.

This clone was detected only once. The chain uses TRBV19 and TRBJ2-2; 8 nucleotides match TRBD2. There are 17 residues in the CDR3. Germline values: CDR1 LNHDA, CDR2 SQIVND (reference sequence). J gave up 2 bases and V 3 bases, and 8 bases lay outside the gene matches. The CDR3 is CASSISGGGPNTGELFF. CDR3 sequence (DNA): TGTGCCAGTAGTATCTCCGGGGGGGGGCCTAACACCGGGGAGCTGTTTTTT. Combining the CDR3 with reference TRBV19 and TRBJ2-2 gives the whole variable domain DGGITQSPKYLFRKEGQNVTLSCEQNLNHDAMYWYRQDPGQGLRLIYYSQIVNDFQKGDIAEGYSVSREKKESFPLTVTSAQKNPTAFYLCASSISGGGPNTGELFFGEGSRLTVL.

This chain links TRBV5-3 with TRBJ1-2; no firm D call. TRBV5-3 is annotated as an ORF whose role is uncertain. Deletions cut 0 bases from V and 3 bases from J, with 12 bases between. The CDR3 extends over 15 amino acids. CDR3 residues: CARSLAWARYYGYTF. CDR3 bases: TGTGCCAGAAGCTTGGCCTGGGCCAGATACTATGGCTACACCTTC.

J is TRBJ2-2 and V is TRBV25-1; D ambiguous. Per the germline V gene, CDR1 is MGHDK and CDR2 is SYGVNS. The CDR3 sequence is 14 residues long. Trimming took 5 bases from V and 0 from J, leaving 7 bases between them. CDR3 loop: CASSQAANTGELFF. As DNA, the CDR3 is TGTGCCAGCAGTCAAGCAGCGAACACCGGGGAGCTGTTTTTT.

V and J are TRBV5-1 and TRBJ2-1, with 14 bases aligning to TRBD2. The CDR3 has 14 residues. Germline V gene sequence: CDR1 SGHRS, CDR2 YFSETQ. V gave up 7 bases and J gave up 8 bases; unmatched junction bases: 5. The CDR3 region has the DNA TGCGCCAGCGGAGGGACTAGCGGGGGACATGAGCAGTTCTTC. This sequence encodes CASGGTSGGHEQFF. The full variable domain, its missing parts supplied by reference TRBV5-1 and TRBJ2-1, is KAGVTQTPRYLIKTRGQQVTLSCSPISGHRSVSWYQQTPGQGLQFLFEYFSETQRNKGNFPGRFSGRQFSNSRSEMNVSTLELGDSALYLCASGGTSGGHEQFFGPGTRLTVL.

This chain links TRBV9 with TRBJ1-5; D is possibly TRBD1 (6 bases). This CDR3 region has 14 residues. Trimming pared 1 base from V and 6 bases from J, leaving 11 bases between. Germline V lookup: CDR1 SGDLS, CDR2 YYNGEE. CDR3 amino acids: CASSVWEGGQPQHF. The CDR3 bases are TGTGCCAGCAGCGTATGGGAGGGGGGTCAGCCCCAGCATTTT.

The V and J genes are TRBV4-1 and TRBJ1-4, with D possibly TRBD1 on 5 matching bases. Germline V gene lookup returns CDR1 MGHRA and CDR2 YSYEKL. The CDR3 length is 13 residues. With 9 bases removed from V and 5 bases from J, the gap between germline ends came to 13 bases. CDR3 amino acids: CASRKGLNEKLFF. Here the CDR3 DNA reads TGCGCCAGTCGGAAGGGGCTCAATGAAAAACTGTTTTTT.

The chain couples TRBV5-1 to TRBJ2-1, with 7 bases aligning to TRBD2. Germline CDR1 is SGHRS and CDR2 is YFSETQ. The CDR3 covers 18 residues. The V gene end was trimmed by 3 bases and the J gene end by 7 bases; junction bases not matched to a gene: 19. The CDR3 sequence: CASSSSSSGLTSGNEQFF. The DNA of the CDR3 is TGCGCCAGCAGCTCCTCTTCTAGCGGCTTGACCAGTGGGAATGAGCAGTTCTTC.

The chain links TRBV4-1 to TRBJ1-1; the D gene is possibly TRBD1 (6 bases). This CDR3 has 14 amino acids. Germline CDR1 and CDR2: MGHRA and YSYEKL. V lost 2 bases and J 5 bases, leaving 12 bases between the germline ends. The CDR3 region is CASSQPRGFTEAFF. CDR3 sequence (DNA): TGCGCCAGCAGCCAACCTAGGGGGTTTACTGAAGCTTTCTTT.

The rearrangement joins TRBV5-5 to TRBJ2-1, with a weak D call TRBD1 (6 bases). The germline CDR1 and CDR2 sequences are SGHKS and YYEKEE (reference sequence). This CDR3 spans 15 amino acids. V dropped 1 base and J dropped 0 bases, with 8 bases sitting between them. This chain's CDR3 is CASSLRGGSYNEQFF. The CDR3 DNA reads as TGTGCCAGCAGCTTGCGAGGGGGCTCCTACAATGAGCAGTTCTTC.

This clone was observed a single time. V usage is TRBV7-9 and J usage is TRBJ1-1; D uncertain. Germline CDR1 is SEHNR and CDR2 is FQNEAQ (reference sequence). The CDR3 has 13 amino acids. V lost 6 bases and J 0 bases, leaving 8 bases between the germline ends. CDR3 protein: CASSTAMNTEAFF. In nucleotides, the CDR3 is TGTGCCAGCAGTACAGCGATGAACACTGAAGCTTTCTTT.

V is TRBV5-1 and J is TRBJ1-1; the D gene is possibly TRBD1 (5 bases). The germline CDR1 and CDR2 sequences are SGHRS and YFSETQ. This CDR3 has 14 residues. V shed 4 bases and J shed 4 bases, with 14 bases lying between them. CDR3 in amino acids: CASSPQGGATEAFF. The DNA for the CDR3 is TGCGCCAGCAGCCCGCAGGGTGGGGCCACTGAAGCTTTCTTT. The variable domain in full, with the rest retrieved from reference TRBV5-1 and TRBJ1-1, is KAGVTQTPRYLIKTRGQQVTLSCSPISGHRSVSWYQQTPGQGLQFLFEYFSETQRNKGNFPGRFSGRQFSNSRSEMNVSTLELGDSALYLCASSPQGGATEAFFGQGTRLTVV.